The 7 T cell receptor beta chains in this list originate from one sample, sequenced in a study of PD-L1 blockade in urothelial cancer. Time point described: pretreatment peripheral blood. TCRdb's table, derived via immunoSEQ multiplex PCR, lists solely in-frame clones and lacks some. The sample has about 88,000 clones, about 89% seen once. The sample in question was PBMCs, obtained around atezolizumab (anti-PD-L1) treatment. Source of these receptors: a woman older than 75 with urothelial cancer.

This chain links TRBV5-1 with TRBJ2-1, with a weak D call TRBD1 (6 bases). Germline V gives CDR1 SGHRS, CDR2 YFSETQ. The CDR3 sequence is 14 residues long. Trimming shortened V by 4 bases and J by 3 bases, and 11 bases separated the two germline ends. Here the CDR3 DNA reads TGCGCCAGCAGCGCGCAGGGGATCTACAATGAGCAGTTCTTC. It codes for CASSAQGIYNEQFF. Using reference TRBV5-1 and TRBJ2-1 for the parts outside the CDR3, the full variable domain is KAGVTQTPRYLIKTRGQQVTLSCSPISGHRSVSWYQQTPGQGLQFLFEYFSETQRNKGNFPGRFSGRQFSNSRSEMNVSTLELGDSALYLCASSAQGIYNEQFFGPGTRLTVL.

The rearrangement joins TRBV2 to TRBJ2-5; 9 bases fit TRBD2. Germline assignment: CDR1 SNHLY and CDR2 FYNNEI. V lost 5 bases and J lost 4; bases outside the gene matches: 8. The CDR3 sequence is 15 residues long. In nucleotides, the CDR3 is TGTGCCAGCAGTCAACTCGGCGGGAGGGGAGAGACCCAGTACTTC. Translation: CASSQLGGRGETQYF. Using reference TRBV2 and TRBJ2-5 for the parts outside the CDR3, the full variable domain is EPEVTQTPSHQVTQMGQEVILRCVPISNHLYFYWYRQILGQKVEFLVSFYNNEISEKSEIFDDQFSVERPDGSNFTLKIRSTKLEDSAMYFCASSQLGGRGETQYFGPGTRLLVL.

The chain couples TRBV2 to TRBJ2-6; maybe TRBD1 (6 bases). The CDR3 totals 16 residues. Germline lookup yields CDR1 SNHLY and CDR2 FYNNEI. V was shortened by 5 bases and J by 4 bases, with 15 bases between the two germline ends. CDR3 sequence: CASSTSRGTGANVLTF. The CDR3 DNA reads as TGTGCCAGCAGTACATCCAGGGGAACCGGGGCCAACGTCCTGACTTTC.

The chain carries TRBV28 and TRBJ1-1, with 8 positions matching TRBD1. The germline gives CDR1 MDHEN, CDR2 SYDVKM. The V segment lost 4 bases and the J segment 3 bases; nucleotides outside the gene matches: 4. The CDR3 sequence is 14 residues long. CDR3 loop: CASSSTGEYTEAFF. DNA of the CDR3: TGTGCCAGCAGTTCGACAGGGGAGTACACTGAAGCTTTCTTT.

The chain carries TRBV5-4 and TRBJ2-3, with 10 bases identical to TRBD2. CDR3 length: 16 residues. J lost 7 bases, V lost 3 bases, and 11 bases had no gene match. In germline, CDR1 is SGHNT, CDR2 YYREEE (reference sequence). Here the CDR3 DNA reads TGTGCCAGCAGCTCGTCTAGCGGGAGCGGTGTGAATACGCAGTATTTT. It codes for CASSSSSGSGVNTQYF.

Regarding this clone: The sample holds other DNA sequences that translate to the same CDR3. This CDR3 reads CASSGGTGGTDTQYF. The CDR3 region has the DNA TGTGCCAGCAGTGGGGGGACAGGGGGAACAGATACGCAGTATTTT. The J gene is TRBJ2-3, the V gene TRBV6-1; 11 nucleotides match TRBD1. V was pared by 4 bases and J by 3 bases, with 3 bases of the junction left unmatched. Germline CDR1 is MNHNS and CDR2 is SASEGT. The CDR3 totals 15 residues.

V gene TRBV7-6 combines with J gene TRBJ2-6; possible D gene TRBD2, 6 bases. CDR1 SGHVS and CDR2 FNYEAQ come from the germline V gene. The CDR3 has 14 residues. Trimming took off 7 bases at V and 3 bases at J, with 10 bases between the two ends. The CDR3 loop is CASTLSGGANVLTF. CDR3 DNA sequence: TGTGCCAGCACCCTTAGCGGTGGGGCCAACGTCCTGACTTTC.